These 16 T cell receptor beta chains originate from one sample sequenced in a study of blood T cells in healthy people across ages. PCR was performed a second time for about 7 to 11 cycles using a sample-barcoded 5' primer and a J-beta primer mix. TCRdb itself ran the 5' RACE reads through MiXCR, one entry per CDR3 protein. In the table there are about 1,400,000 distinct CDR3 sequences, around 39% of which are singletons. The sequencing sample was made of blood. The origin of the receptors is a woman in her late teens or twenties in good health.

The chain employs TRBV7-9 and TRBJ1-5; 8 nucleotides match TRBD1. V dropped 5 bases and J dropped 0; count of bases not matched to a gene: 3. CDR1 is SEHNR, CDR2 FQNEAQ, per germline (reference sequence). The CDR3 spans 15 residues. CDR3 sequence: CASSPTGDSNQPQHF. As DNA, the CDR3 is TGTGCCAGCAGCCCGACAGGGGATAGCAATCAGCCCCAGCATTTT.

In regard to this clonotype: This could be a read error, since a much larger clone is one nucleotide away. This chain joins TRBV7-2 and TRBJ1-2; weak D call: TRBD1 (6 bases). V lost 5 bases and J 3 bases, leaving 10 bases between the germline ends. CDR1 is SGHTA, CDR2 FQGNSA, per germline. The CDR3 is 13 amino acids. CDR3 in amino acids: CASSPGHHYGYTF. The DNA for the CDR3 is TGTGCCAGCAGCCCGGGACACCACTATGGCTACACCTTC. The full variable domain, in which reference TRBV7-2 and TRBJ1-2 provide the parts outside the CDR3, is GAGVSQSPSNKVTEKGKDVELRCDPISGHTALYWYRQSLGQGLEFLIYFQGNSAPDKSGLPSDRFSAERTGGSVSTLTIQRTQQEDSAVYLCASSPGHHYGYTFGSGTRLTVV.

J is TRBJ2-1 and V is TRBV5-1; no firm D call. CDR1 is SGHRS and CDR2 is YFSETQ in the germline V gene. Trimming pared 3 bases from V and 6 bases from J, leaving 7 bases between. The CDR3 consists of 12 residues. Here the CDR3 reads CASSSAFNEQFF. The CDR3 bases are TGCGCCAGCAGCTCGGCGTTCAATGAGCAGTTCTTC.

The gene calls are TRBV24-1 and TRBJ2-3, with a tentative D call TRBD2 (6 bases). Germline V gene data show CDR1 as KGHDR and CDR2 as SFDVKD. The V gene lost 8 bases and the J gene lost 1 base, with 12 bases spanning the gap. The CDR3 is 14 amino acids. The CDR3 loop reads CATMDGGRTDTQYF. The DNA for the CDR3 is TGTGCCACCATGGACGGGGGTCGCACAGATACGCAGTATTTT.

The table lists this clonotype with a few counts. The rearrangement joins TRBV20-1 to TRBJ2-5; 11 bases line up with TRBD2. Trimming cost V 6 bases and J 4 bases; bases outside gene matches: 16. The CDR3 totals 17 residues. Germline CDR1 and CDR2: DFQATT and SNEGSKA (reference sequence). This CDR3 reads CSASATSGNQRRETQYF. CDR3 sequence (DNA): TGCAGTGCCTCCGCGACTAGCGGGAATCAGCGGCGAGAGACCCAGTACTTC.

This clonotype was counted many times. This chain connects TRBV6-1 to TRBJ2-3; 7 bases fit TRBD1. CDR1 is MNHNS and CDR2 is SASEGT in the germline V gene. CDR3 size: 18 residues. The ends lost 4 bases at V and 3 bases at J; junction bases unmatched: 16. The CDR3 loop reads CASSGTTGTEGETDTQYF. CDR3 bases: TGTGCCAGCAGTGGGACGACCGGGACAGAGGGGGAAACAGATACGCAGTATTTT.

This clonotype has a handful of counts. The chain carries TRBV3-1 and TRBJ2-4; 9 nucleotides agree with TRBD2. Judging by the DNA end, TRBJ2-7 fits better; the J call may be wrong. This CDR3 comprises 14 residues. Germline CDR1 and CDR2: LGHDT and YNNKEL (reference sequence). CDR3 region: CASNGASGVSEQYF. In DNA form, the CDR3 reads TGTGCCAGCAATGGTGCTAGCGGGGTGTCCGAGCAGTACTTC.

The chain links TRBV10-3 to TRBJ1-5; D unclear. CDR1 and CDR2 (germline): ENHRY, SYGVKD. Trimming removed 3 bases at V and 6 bases at J, with 9 bases between. CDR3 length: 13 residues. CDR3 sequence reads: CAISEESVQPQHF. The DNA for the CDR3 is TGTGCCATCAGTGAAGAAAGTGTTCAGCCCCAGCATTTT.

This clonotype was seen at least ten times. This chain uses TRBV29-1 with TRBJ2-1; D is possibly TRBD1 (6 bases). With 3 bases removed from V and 3 bases from J, the gap between germline ends came to 12 bases. CDR1 SQVTM and CDR2 ANQGSEA come from the germline V gene. CDR3 length equals 14 residues. The CDR3 DNA is TGCAGCGTTGAGTCAGGGGTAGGCTACAATGAGCAGTTCTTC. This sequence encodes CSVESGVGYNEQFF.

This sequence joins TRBV7-8 and TRBJ1-2; TRBD1 is a possible D gene (5 bases). Germline V gives CDR1 SGHVS, CDR2 FQNEAQ. The CDR3 spans 14 residues. V lost 5 bases and J 0 bases, leaving 10 bases between the germline ends. The CDR3 coding sequence is TGTGCCAGCAGCAAGGACACTACTAACTATGGCTACACCTTC. Translated, it gives CASSKDTTNYGYTF.

This sequence joins TRBV11-2 and TRBJ2-5; D unclear. The CDR3 has 13 residues. Germline CDR1 reads SGHAT; CDR2 reads FQNNGV. V lost 8 bases and J 4 bases, leaving 14 bases between the germline ends. This CDR3 is CASQPTPTETQYF. CDR3 bases: TGTGCCAGCCAACCGACTCCAACAGAGACCCAGTACTTC.

The chain recombines TRBV7-6 with TRBJ2-7; the D gene is possibly TRBD1 (5 bases). V lost 5 bases and J 3 bases, leaving 14 bases between the germline ends. This CDR3 has 14 residues. Germline V CDR1 and CDR2: SGHVS, FNYEAQ. The CDR3 reads CASSPDSQGYEQYF. CDR3 nucleotide sequence: TGTGCCAGCAGCCCCGACTCGCAGGGCTACGAGCAGTACTTC.

This sequence joins TRBV12-3 or TRBV12-4 and TRBJ1-1, with D uncertain. This CDR3 is built from 11 residues. Trimming cost V 6 bases and J 4 bases, with 6 bases left between them. CDR3 sequence: CASRAGTEAFF. The CDR3 nucleotides read TGTGCCAGCAGAGCGGGCACTGAAGCTTTCTTT.

The chain recombines TRBV6-6 with TRBJ2-5; a possible D gene is TRBD2 (6 bases). This CDR3 comprises 12 residues. Germline V gene sequence: CDR1 MNHNY, CDR2 SVGAGI (reference sequence). Trimming shortened V by 0 bases and J by 13 bases, and 12 bases separated the two germline ends. The CDR3 DNA follows: TGTGCCAGCAGTTACTCGGAGACTAGGCCGTACTTC. Protein product: CASSYSETRPYF.

About this clonotype itself: Mismatch with germline at one junction end may stem from a read error. The rearrangement uses TRBV7-9 and TRBJ2-5; D possibly corresponds to TRBD2 (6 bases). The germline gives CDR1 SEHNR, CDR2 FQNEAQ (reference sequence). The CDR3 length is 17 residues. As DNA, the CDR3 is TGCGCCAGCAGGACGGAGGAAGGCGGGATTTTGGGCAATGAGCAGTACTTC. Its protein is CASRTEEGGILGNEQYF.

The chain employs TRBV28 and TRBJ2-5; TRBD1 or TRBD2 may be the D gene (6 bases each). CDR1 MDHEN and CDR2 SYDVKM come from the germline V gene. V was clipped by 2 bases and J by 0 bases, with 13 bases between them. The CDR3 extends over 16 amino acids. CDR3 protein: CASSLRGAANQETQYF. CDR3 nucleotide sequence: TGTGCCAGCAGTTTAAGGGGGGCTGCGAACCAAGAGACCCAGTACTTC.